This T cell receptor beta chain was recorded in a study of T cell responses to AZD1222 COVID-19 vaccine. Study observations and caveats: Donors in the cohort were predominantly white British and more often female, and clonal diversity was possibly underestimated. Repertoires were sampled only after the peak T cell response. Variant regions that are unmutated are reportedly the target of nearly half of spike-specific TCRs.

As for this clone: As yet, its antigen is unknown.

Method: immunoSEQ multiplex PCR; TCRdb's copy keeps in-frame clones and lacks some. The sample comprises about 200,000 clones, approximately 86% of which are singletons, and 6% to 8.5% rests with the top ten. This specimen was peripheral blood, taken on day 0 of AZD1222 vaccination. This receptor was identified in an adult in good health.

CDR3 DNA sequence: TGTGCCTGGAGTGGAGGGACAGCGAACACTGAAGCTTTCTTT. Translating gives CAWSGGTANTEAFF. The chain links TRBV30 to TRBJ1-1; TRBD1 matches at 7 bases. After removal of 1 base from V and 1 base from J, the junction contained 3 bases not matched to a gene. Germline values: CDR1 GTSNPN, CDR2 SVGIG (reference sequence). The CDR3 length is 14 residues.